The present entry profiles one T cell receptor (beta chain) with its context. Its cognate antigen is unknown. CDR3 length: 17 amino acids. Germline CDR1 MGHRA, CDR2 YSYEKL. V lost 2 bases, J lost 6 bases, and 22 bases lay in between. The source of the sample is a study of PD-1 blockade in classical Hodgkin lymphoma. Exposure to brentuximab vedotin varied, and each patient had relapsed following autologous stem cell transplantation. Findings of the study overall: CD4+ TCR diversity rose significantly by C4D1, and CD8+ TCR diversity did not. Healthy donors were reported to have higher baseline TCR diversity than newly diagnosed patients. Patients starting nivolumab less than 1 year after ASCT had lower diversity and were excluded from later analyses.

Method: immunoSEQ multiplex PCR; TCRdb's copy keeps in-frame clones and lacks some. This table holds approximately 100,000 clones, around 90% found once. The clonotype originates from a human donor with classical Hodgkin lymphoma. The sample in question was peripheral blood mononuclear cells (PBMCs), obtained at baseline. The J gene is TRBJ1-2, the V gene TRBV4-1, with D maybe TRBD1 (5 bases). CDR3 nucleotide sequence: TGCGCCAGCAGCCAATTGTTTGTGGGGCAGCAGTGGGATGGCTACACCTTC. Translated, it gives CASSQLFVGQQWDGYTF.